The 28 T cell receptor beta chains below all came from one sample that was sequenced in a study of T cell changes during pregnancy in multiple sclerosis. Assay used: immunoSEQ multiplex PCR; TCRdb lists only in-frame clones, some missing. The table records over 100,000 clones, around 90% of them present only once. The input for sequencing was peripheral blood, taken in the third trimester of pregnancy. All receptors come from a female donor with multiple sclerosis, enrolled in a pregnancy study.

The gene calls are TRBV19 and TRBJ1-2, with D hard to call. Germline lookup yields CDR1 LNHDA and CDR2 SQIVND (reference sequence). This CDR3 has 14 amino acids. V shed 0 bases and J shed 8 bases, with 13 bases lying between them. DNA for the CDR3: TGTGCCAGTAGTATAGATGGAGGGTCAGAAGGCTACACCTTC. As protein: CASSIDGGSEGYTF.

This clone has just a few counts. The rearrangement links TRBV4-1 to TRBJ2-1; no reliable D call. The CDR3 contains 15 residues. Germline V CDR1 and CDR2: MGHRA, YSYEKL. Trimming took 0 bases from V and 5 from J, leaving 11 bases between them. The chain's CDR3 is CASSQEEIPDNEQFF. The CDR3 DNA reads as TGCGCCAGCAGCCAAGAGGAGATTCCGGACAATGAGCAGTTCTTC.

This rearrangement joins TRBV6-1 to TRBJ2-1; 10 bases are shared with TRBD1. Germline V gene sequence: CDR1 MNHNS, CDR2 SASEGT. This CDR3 has 15 residues. Trimming took 7 bases from V and 4 from J; bases not matched to a gene: 7. The CDR3 bases are TGTGCCAGCACCTTGGACAGGGGGAGTTACAATGAGCAGTTCTTC. This encodes CASTLDRGSYNEQFF.

V is TRBV7-6 and J is TRBJ2-1, with D unclear. Trimming took off 2 bases at V and 7 bases at J, with 12 bases between the two ends. Looked up from germline, CDR1 is SGHVS and CDR2 is FNYEAQ. The CDR3 runs to 14 residues. CDR3 residues: CASSLIPNVNEQFF. The CDR3 coding sequence is TGTGCCAGCAGCTTAATTCCAAATGTGAATGAGCAGTTCTTC.

The rearrangement joins TRBV2 to TRBJ2-7, with 11 bases matching TRBD2. CDR3 length: 14 residues. V lost 3 bases to trimming and J lost 3 bases; unmatched junction nucleotides: 1. Germline V gene lookup returns CDR1 SNHLY and CDR2 FYNNEI. Here the CDR3 DNA reads TGTGCCAGCAGTGAGACTAGCGGGAACTACGAGCAGTACTTC. This sequence encodes CASSETSGNYEQYF.

V usage is TRBV5-1 and J usage is TRBJ2-6; maybe TRBD1 (6 bases). The CDR3 is made up of 17 amino acids. Trimming removed 3 bases from V and 0 bases from J, with 13 bases in between. Per the germline V gene, CDR1 is SGHRS and CDR2 is YFSETQ. The CDR3 DNA follows: TGCGCCAGCAGCTCCCGACAGGTCCTCTCTGGGGCCAACGTCCTGACTTTC. It encodes CASSSRQVLSGANVLTF.

The chain recombines TRBV19 with TRBJ2-1, with D maybe TRBD2 (6 bases). CDR3 size: 15 residues. V lost 3 bases and J 3 bases, leaving 12 bases between the germline ends. The germline V gene has CDR1 LNHDA and CDR2 SQIVND (reference sequence). Here the CDR3 DNA reads TGTGCCAGTAGTATCGCCGGGAGTTTCTACAATGAGCAGTTCTTC. Protein: CASSIAGSFYNEQFF.

V gene TRBV28 combines with J gene TRBJ1-5; 8 positions agree with TRBD1. After removal of 5 bases from V and 5 bases from J, the junction contained 14 bases not matched to a gene. CDR3 length: 17 amino acids. CDR1 is MDHEN and CDR2 is SYDVKM in the germline V gene. The CDR3 sequence: CASSPLGQGPSHQPQHF. CDR3 nucleotides: TGTGCCAGCAGTCCGCTAGGACAGGGCCCTTCCCATCAGCCCCAGCATTTT.

The gene calls are TRBV6-5 and TRBJ1-4; 10 positions agree with TRBD1. This CDR3 contains 14 residues. The junction had 5 bases not matched to a gene; V was cut back by 5 bases and J by 8 bases. Germline V lookup: CDR1 MNHEY, CDR2 SVGAGI. The CDR3 nucleotides are TGTGCCAGCAGTATCGGACAGGGGGTGGAAAAACTGTTTTTT. It translates to CASSIGQGVEKLFF.

The chain is built from TRBV9 and TRBJ2-1; the D gene is possibly TRBD2 (6 bases). V was clipped by 3 bases and J by 4 bases, with 20 bases between them. This CDR3 contains 17 residues. Germline lookup yields CDR1 SGDLS and CDR2 YYNGEE. CDR3 sequence: CASSGQSGTGRYNEQFF. DNA of the CDR3: TGTGCCAGCAGCGGACAATCCGGGACTGGGCGTTACAATGAGCAGTTCTTC.

The chain links TRBV5-4 to TRBJ2-6; 8 bases are a match to TRBD1. CDR3 length: 17 amino acids. The V gene end was trimmed by 4 bases and the J gene end by 0 bases; junction bases not matched to a gene: 6. Germline V lookup: CDR1 SGHNT, CDR2 YYREEE (reference sequence). CDR3 in DNA: TGTGCCAGCAGCCAAGGGACAGGACTCTCTGGGGCCAACGTCCTGACTTTC. It encodes CASSQGTGLSGANVLTF.

The chain links TRBV2 to TRBJ2-2; D is perhaps TRBD1 (6 bases). Between the trimmed V and J ends, which lost 2 bases and 1 base, there was a span of 11 bases. This CDR3 region has 16 residues. Per germline, CDR1 SNHLY and CDR2 FYNNEI. The chain's CDR3 is CASSETQGQNTGELFF. CDR3 coding DNA: TGTGCCAGCAGTGAAACCCAGGGGCAGAACACCGGGGAGCTGTTTTTT.

The V and J genes are TRBV27 and TRBJ2-1, with D perhaps TRBD2 (6 bases). Germline-derived CDR1 and CDR2 are MNHEY and SMNVEV (reference sequence). The V and J ends lost 6 bases and 7 bases respectively, with 25 bases between them. The CDR3 spans 17 residues. CDR3 residues: CASRSTGTHSSWNEQFF. DNA for the CDR3: TGTGCCAGCAGGTCCACCGGGACTCACTCTTCTTGGAATGAGCAGTTCTTC.

This clone is a singleton in its sample. The chain carries TRBV10-3 and TRBJ2-1, with TRBD2 identical over 12 bases. V dropped 5 bases and J dropped 8; count of bases not matched to a gene: 7. The germline V gene has CDR1 ENHRY and CDR2 SYGVKD. The CDR3 loop spans 15 amino acids. The CDR3 bases are TGTGCCATCAGTAGAAGGACTAGCGGGATAGATGAGCAGTTCTTC. Its translation: CAISRRTSGIDEQFF.

The V gene is TRBV18, the J gene TRBJ1-5, with 10 bases lining up with TRBD1. The germline V gene encodes CDR1 KGHSH and CDR2 LQKENI. The V and J ends lost 6 bases and 5 bases, in that order; junction bases with no gene match: 1. This CDR3 region has 13 residues. CDR3 region: CASSGTGDQPQHF. The CDR3 DNA follows: TGTGCCAGCTCCGGGACAGGGGATCAGCCCCAGCATTTT.

The chain links TRBV19 to TRBJ1-2; tentative D call: TRBD1 (5 bases). V was trimmed by 0 bases and J by 4 bases, leaving 9 bases between them. Germline V gene lookup returns CDR1 LNHDA and CDR2 SQIVND (reference sequence). The CDR3 spans 14 residues. In DNA, the CDR3 is TGTGCCAGTAGTATAGATCCTAGGGGCTATGGCTACACCTTC. It translates to CASSIDPRGYGYTF. Based on the CDR3 plus reference TRBV19 and TRBJ1-2, the full variable domain is DGGITQSPKYLFRKEGQNVTLSCEQNLNHDAMYWYRQDPGQGLRLIYYSQIVNDFQKGDIAEGYSVSREKKESFPLTVTSAQKNPTAFYLCASSIDPRGYGYTFGSGTRLTVV.

This chain links TRBV6-5 with TRBJ1-2, with D maybe TRBD1 (5 bases). The germline V gene encodes CDR1 MNHEY and CDR2 SVGAGI. There are 12 residues in the CDR3. V shed 4 bases and J shed 7 bases, with 10 bases lying between them. CDR3 in DNA: TGTGCCAGCAGTTGGAGGGGAGGTGGCTACACCTTC. It specifies CASSWRGGGYTF.

The chain recombines TRBV6-1 with TRBJ1-1, with D possibly being TRBD1 (5 bases). Germline values: CDR1 MNHNS, CDR2 SASEGT. The CDR3 consists of 13 residues. Trimming removed 3 bases from V and 4 bases from J, with 9 bases in between. The CDR3 bases are TGTGCCAGCAGTGAGGCGGGGGTCACTGAAGCTTTCTTT. Amino acids: CASSEAGVTEAFF.

There are a few counts of this clone. The chain has TRBV19 and TRBJ1-1, with D perhaps matching TRBD1 (6 bases). The length of the CDR3 is 14 residues. With 4 bases removed from V and 1 base from J, the gap between germline ends came to 10 bases. Germline CDR1 is LNHDA and CDR2 is SQIVND (reference sequence). CDR3 in amino acids: CASSTDRPNTEAFF. CDR3 coding DNA: TGTGCCAGTAGTACCGACAGGCCGAACACTGAAGCTTTCTTT.

The rearrangement links TRBV5-1 to TRBJ1-4, with TRBD1 as a possible D gene (6 bases). Trimming removed 4 bases at V and 0 bases at J, with 10 bases between. Germline V lookup: CDR1 SGHRS, CDR2 YFSETQ. The CDR3 length is 15 residues. CDR3 DNA: TGCGCCAGCAGCCTCCGGACAGCAACTAATGAAAAACTGTTTTTT. Amino acids: CASSLRTATNEKLFF. The entire variable domain, with the rest obtained from reference TRBV5-1 and TRBJ1-4, is as follows: KAGVTQTPRYLIKTRGQQVTLSCSPISGHRSVSWYQQTPGQGLQFLFEYFSETQRNKGNFPGRFSGRQFSNSRSEMNVSTLELGDSALYLCASSLRTATNEKLFFGSGTQLSVL.

A single count supports this clone. The chain carries TRBV5-1 and TRBJ2-2, with a weak D call TRBD1 (5 bases). This CDR3 contains 16 residues. Looked up from germline, CDR1 is SGHRS and CDR2 is YFSETQ. The ends were cut back, 1 base at V and 0 bases at J, with 10 bases in the middle. The CDR3 bases are TGCGCCAGCAGCTTGTCGGACACCCCGAACACCGGGGAGCTGTTTTTT. As protein: CASSLSDTPNTGELFF. The variable domain in full, with the rest retrieved from reference TRBV5-1 and TRBJ2-2, is KAGVTQTPRYLIKTRGQQVTLSCSPISGHRSVSWYQQTPGQGLQFLFEYFSETQRNKGNFPGRFSGRQFSNSRSEMNVSTLELGDSALYLCASSLSDTPNTGELFFGEGSRLTVL.

CDR3 loop: CASSWGPDRGSLHF. The DNA of the CDR3 is TGCGCCAGCAGCTGGGGGCCGGACAGAGGGAGCCTCCACTTT. The rearrangement joins TRBV5-1 to TRBJ1-6, with a tentative D call TRBD1 (6 bases). The CDR3 is 14 amino acids. The V and J ends lost 3 bases and 15 bases respectively, with 19 bases between them. The germline V gene has CDR1 SGHRS and CDR2 YFSETQ.

The chain links TRBV2 to TRBJ1-5, with 7 positions matching TRBD1. The germline gives CDR1 SNHLY, CDR2 FYNNEI. V trimming: 5 bases; J trimming: 0 bases; junction bases outside the gene matches: 7. This CDR3 contains 16 residues. For the CDR3, the DNA is TGTGCCAGCAGTTACGACAGGGCGGGTAGCAATCAGCCCCAGCATTTT. Translated, it gives CASSYDRAGSNQPQHF.

The V and J genes are TRBV11-2 and TRBJ2-7, with 9 bases aligning to TRBD2. Germline trimming cut 2 bases from V and 2 bases from J; bases unmatched to any gene: 10. The V gene's germline CDR1 is SGHAT and CDR2 FQNNGV. CDR3 length: 17 amino acids. The CDR3 DNA reads TGTGCCAGCAGCTTAAGAGGTAGCGGGAGACCCCCCTACGAGCAGTACTTC. This sequence encodes CASSLRGSGRPPYEQYF.

The chain uses TRBV25-1 and TRBJ2-3, with 9 bases fitting TRBD2. The CDR3 contains 14 residues. J gave up 7 bases and V 7 bases, and 9 bases lay outside the gene matches. Per the germline V gene, CDR1 is MGHDK and CDR2 is SYGVNS. The CDR3 loop reads CASTAGTSLHTQYF. CDR3 DNA sequence: TGTGCCAGCACTGCCGGGACTAGCTTACATACGCAGTATTTT.

V gene TRBV7-2 combines with J gene TRBJ2-3; possible D gene TRBD2, 6 bases. Trimming shortened V by 5 bases and J by 2 bases, and 17 bases separated the two germline ends. This CDR3 is 16 amino acids long. Germline-derived CDR1 and CDR2 are SGHTA and FQGNSA. The CDR3 is CASSPKRIAATDTQYF. CDR3 DNA: TGTGCCAGCAGCCCGAAAAGAATAGCGGCCACAGATACGCAGTATTTT.

The CDR3 spells CASSPQGAQSTEAFF. The CDR3 DNA reads TGCGCCAGCAGCCCGCAGGGGGCGCAAAGCACTGAAGCTTTCTTT. J is TRBJ1-1 and V is TRBV5-1, with 8 bases lining up with TRBD1. The CDR3 is 15 residues long. Per the germline V gene, CDR1 is SGHRS and CDR2 is YFSETQ. V shed 4 bases and J 4 bases; nucleotides not matched to a gene: 9. Complete variable domain (other parts from reference TRBV5-1 and TRBJ1-1): KAGVTQTPRYLIKTRGQQVTLSCSPISGHRSVSWYQQTPGQGLQFLFEYFSETQRNKGNFPGRFSGRQFSNSRSEMNVSTLELGDSALYLCASSPQGAQSTEAFFGQGTRLTVV.

The chain combines TRBV19 with TRBJ2-3; the D gene is possibly TRBD1 (6 bases). CDR3 length equals 14 residues. Germline V gene data show CDR1 as LNHDA and CDR2 as SQIVND (reference sequence). Trimming removed 3 bases at V and 4 bases at J, with 11 bases between. The CDR3 spells CASSMARGSDTQYF. CDR3 nucleotides: TGTGCCAGTAGTATGGCCAGGGGCTCAGATACGCAGTATTTT.